The 26 T cell receptor beta chains given below trace back to one sample, sequenced in a study of blood T cells in healthy people across ages. A J-beta primer mix and a sample-barcoded 5' primer were used in a second PCR of roughly 6 to 12 cycles. TCRdb re-called the 5' RACE reads through MiXCR, storing one row per CDR3 protein. Of about 680,000 distinct CDR3 sequences in the sample, 45% to 50% were seen once. Sample: blood. These receptors originate from a woman aged 60-75 years in good health.

At least ten counts were recorded for this clonotype. This rearrangement joins TRBV7-9 to TRBJ2-1; D tentatively fits TRBD1 or TRBD2 (5 bases each). V was shortened by 7 bases and J by 6 bases, with 16 bases between the two germline ends. This CDR3 is 14 amino acids long. Germline V gene data show CDR1 as SEHNR and CDR2 as FQNEAQ (reference sequence). The CDR3 reads CASTMWRQGNEQFF. CDR3 DNA: TGTGCCAGCACCATGTGGAGGCAGGGCAATGAGCAGTTCTTC.

This rearrangement joins TRBV20-1 to TRBJ2-5, with D possibly TRBD1 on 6 matching bases. The germline gives CDR1 DFQATT, CDR2 SNEGSKA (reference sequence). V dropped 4 bases and J dropped 4 bases, with 16 bases sitting between them. CDR3 length: 14 residues. In DNA form, the CDR3 reads TGCAGTGCTACAGATCAAGTCAGGGGAGAGACCCAGTACTTC. Encoded protein: CSATDQVRGETQYF.

The gene calls are TRBV6-1 and TRBJ2-7; tentatively, D is TRBD1 (6 bases). Germline assignment: CDR1 MNHNS and CDR2 SASEGT. This CDR3 is 14 amino acids long. V was shortened by 1 base and J by 4 bases, with 11 bases between the two germline ends. In DNA, the CDR3 is TGTGCCAGCAGTGAAGTGACAGGCCCTTACGAGCAGTACTTC. Residues: CASSEVTGPYEQYF.

This clonotype was seen a handful of times. The chain recombines TRBV15 with TRBJ2-2; 8 bases fit TRBD2. Germline trimming cut 6 bases from V and 3 bases from J; bases unmatched to any gene: 3. CDR1 is LNHNV and CDR2 is YYDKDF in the germline V gene (reference sequence). The CDR3 runs 14 residues. CDR3: CATRGTRDTGELFF. The CDR3 DNA reads as TGTGCCACCAGAGGGACTAGGGACACCGGGGAGCTGTTTTTT.

To note about this clonotype: Its ends do not fully match the called genes, so a read error is possible. This rearrangement joins TRBV20-1 to TRBJ2-1; maybe TRBD2 (5 bases). The CDR3 sequence is 13 residues long. Germline V lookup: CDR1 DFQATT, CDR2 SNEGSKA (reference sequence). The CDR3 region is CSAIRMAGNGQFF. Here the CDR3 DNA reads TGCAGTGCTATTCGAATGGCGGGCAATGGGCAGTTCTTC.

This rearrangement joins TRBV3-1 to TRBJ2-2; 7 nucleotides line up with TRBD2. CDR3 length equals 15 residues. V gave up 4 bases and J gave up 5 bases; unmatched junction bases: 7. Germline V CDR1 and CDR2: LGHDT, YNNKEL (reference sequence). As DNA, the CDR3 is TGTGCCAGCAGCCTTGTGGCTAGCGGAACCGGGGAGCTGTTTTTT. Translated, it gives CASSLVASGTGELFF.

The V gene is TRBV6-1, the J gene TRBJ1-2; tentative D call: TRBD1 (5 bases). This CDR3 comprises 14 residues. Per the germline V gene, CDR1 is MNHNS and CDR2 is SASEGT. The V end lost 9 bases, the J end lost 7 bases, and 21 bases lay between the germline ends. In DNA form, the CDR3 reads TGTGCCAGTGATACCGGGACCTCACTCAGTGGCTACACCTTC. Protein sequence: CASDTGTSLSGYTF.

This clonotype was seen only a few times. The genes are TRBV29-1 and TRBJ2-1; D is ambiguous. CDR3 size: 13 residues. Trimming pared 5 bases from V and 6 bases from J, leaving 14 bases between. The germline V gene has CDR1 SQVTM and CDR2 ANQGSEA. This CDR3 is CSVRGRFLNEQFF. Written as DNA, the CDR3 is TGCAGCGTTCGTGGTAGATTCCTCAATGAGCAGTTCTTC.

The chain couples TRBV4-3 to TRBJ2-3; D is possibly TRBD1 or TRBD2 (5 bases each). Germline CDR1 reads LGHNA; CDR2 reads YSLEER. Trimming took 5 bases from V and 2 from J, leaving 8 bases between them. The CDR3 consists of 13 residues. The CDR3 protein is CASSRDHTDTQYF. CDR3 nucleotides: TGCGCCAGCAGCAGGGACCACACAGATACGCAGTATTTT.

This clonotype was seen more than once but under ten times. The genes are TRBV7-3 and TRBJ2-1; no clear D. With 5 bases removed from V and 9 bases from J, the gap between germline ends came to 11 bases. Germline V gene lookup returns CDR1 SGHTA and CDR2 FQGTGA. This CDR3 has 12 amino acids. The CDR3 protein is CASSLSYGEQFF. The CDR3 nucleotides read TGTGCCAGCAGCCTTAGCTACGGTGAGCAGTTCTTC.

Only a few counts were recorded for this clonotype. V usage is TRBV9 and J usage is TRBJ1-4; D uncertain. V lost 3 bases and J lost 4, with 13 bases in between. The germline V gene encodes CDR1 SGDLS and CDR2 YYNGEE. CDR3 length equals 15 residues. CDR3 nucleotides: TGTGCCAGCAGCGAAACACTGGGCAATAATGAAAAACTGTTTTTT. Protein: CASSETLGNNEKLFF.

The chain combines TRBV25-1 with TRBJ1-2; 8 bases line up with TRBD1. The junction had 4 bases not matched to a gene; V was cut back by 2 bases and J by 5 bases. Germline V gene lookup returns CDR1 MGHDK and CDR2 SYGVNS. This CDR3 comprises 14 residues. CDR3 residues: CASSERDRPYGYTF. CDR3 nucleotides: TGTGCCAGCAGTGAAAGGGACAGGCCTTATGGCTACACCTTC.

This clonotype has a handful of counts. The chain carries TRBV7-3 and TRBJ2-7; D ambiguous. Germline V gives CDR1 SGHTA, CDR2 FQGTGA. The CDR3 covers 16 residues. Trimming took off 5 bases at V and 0 bases at J, with 17 bases between the two ends. The CDR3 nucleotides read TGTGCCAGCAGCCCTCAGACTGCGACAAGCTCCTACGAGCAGTACTTC. Translating it yields CASSPQTATSSYEQYF.

V is TRBV28 and J is TRBJ2-7; weak D call: TRBD1 (6 bases). Looked up from germline, CDR1 is MDHEN and CDR2 is SYDVKM. This CDR3 is built from 12 residues. The ends were cut back, 5 bases at V and 8 bases at J, with 13 bases in the middle. The CDR3: CASSLPDRQQYF. For the CDR3, the DNA is TGTGCCAGCAGTCTTCCCGACAGGCAGCAGTACTTC.

The V and J genes are TRBV18 and TRBJ2-1; no clear D. Between the trimmed V and J ends, which lost 2 bases and 7 bases, there was a span of 9 bases. The CDR3 loop spans 13 amino acids. Germline CDR1 KGHSH, CDR2 LQKENI. The CDR3 DNA reads as TGTGCCAGCTCACCAGCCCTTATGAATGAGCAGTTCTTC. Encoded protein: CASSPALMNEQFF. The full variable domain, rest sourced from reference TRBV18 and TRBJ2-1, is NAGVMQNPRHLVRRRGQEARLRCSPMKGHSHVYWYRQLPEEGLKFMVYLQKENIIDESGMPKERFSAEFPKEGPSILRIQQVVRGDSAAYFCASSPALMNEQFFGPGTRLTVL.

Notes on this clonotype: One end of the junction does not line up with germline, which may come from a read error. V is TRBV10-3 and J is TRBJ2-3; no clear D. The CDR3 has 12 amino acids. Germline V gene data show CDR1 as ENHRY and CDR2 as SYGVKD. DNA for the CDR3: TGTGCCATCAGTGAGTCTTCGGATACGCGGTATTTT. Its protein is CAISESSDTRYF.

This clonotype was picked up one time. The chain joins TRBV10-3 to TRBJ2-2, with 13 bases fitting TRBD2. V lost 11 bases and J lost 7; bases outside the gene matches: 13. This CDR3 spans 16 amino acids. Germline CDR1 and CDR2: ENHRY and SYGVKD. The CDR3 reads CAAGGLAGAGGGELFF. CDR3 DNA sequence: TGTGCCGCCGGTGGACTAGCGGGAGCCGGGGGCGGGGAGCTGTTTTTT.

The chain couples TRBV12-3 or TRBV12-4 to TRBJ2-1; 8 bases map to TRBD2. Trimming at V came to 1 base and at J to 6 bases, leaving 11 bases not matched to a gene. The length of the CDR3 is 17 residues. CDR3 nucleotide sequence: TGTGCCAGCAGTTTAGTCCGTCTGGGACTAGATTCCAATGAGCAGTTCTTC. It encodes CASSLVRLGLDSNEQFF.

V and J are TRBV12-3 or TRBV12-4 and TRBJ2-1, with no clear D. The CDR3 consists of 14 residues. V lost 3 bases, J lost 5 bases, and 11 bases lay in between. The CDR3 region is CASSFLKDHNEQFF. The CDR3 DNA reads as TGTGCCAGCAGTTTTTTGAAGGACCACAATGAGCAGTTCTTC.

As for this clonotype: Mismatch with germline at one junction end may stem from a read error. This rearrangement joins TRBV11-2 to TRBJ2-4; 7 bases are shared with TRBD1. Germline V lookup: CDR1 SGHAT, CDR2 FQNNGV. CDR3 length: 16 residues. CDR3 amino acids: CASSTRQGTAKNTQYF. The CDR3 DNA reads as TGTGCCAGCAGCACCCGACAGGGAACAGCCAAAAACACTCAGTACTTC.

This chain links TRBV7-3 with TRBJ2-1, with D possibly TRBD1 on 5 matching bases. V was trimmed by 3 bases and J by 2 bases, leaving 14 bases between them. Germline loops: CDR1 SGHTA, CDR2 FQGTGA. The CDR3 is 16 residues long. The CDR3 here is CASSFVPREAYNEQFF. CDR3 DNA sequence: TGTGCCAGCAGCTTCGTCCCCAGGGAAGCCTACAATGAGCAGTTCTTC.

The chain employs TRBV6-6 and TRBJ1-2; a possible D gene is TRBD1 (5 bases). This CDR3 is built from 13 residues. Deletions cut 7 bases from V and 7 bases from J, with 16 bases between. Germline V gene data show CDR1 as MNHNY and CDR2 as SVGAGI (reference sequence). The CDR3 loop reads CASTPRGWGGYTF. CDR3 DNA: TGTGCCAGCACCCCAAGGGGTTGGGGTGGCTACACCTTC.

This sequence joins TRBV11-2 and TRBJ2-5, with D perhaps matching TRBD2 (5 bases). The CDR3 has 13 amino acids. From germline, CDR1 is SGHAT and CDR2 FQNNGV. The germline V and J ends were trimmed by 5 bases and 11 bases, with 18 bases remaining between them. The CDR3: CASSGGVANEQYF. DNA of the CDR3: TGTGCCAGCAGCGGAGGTGTGGCGAATGAGCAGTACTTC.

This clonotype was counted between two and nine times. The V and J genes are TRBV5-1 and TRBJ1-1; D is undetermined. CDR3 length: 15 residues. From germline, CDR1 is SGHRS and CDR2 YFSETQ. The ends were cut back, 4 bases at V and 8 bases at J, with 21 bases in the middle. Here the CDR3 DNA reads TGCGCCAGCAGCCAAGCCGCCGGGGTTTTGGCGGAAGCTTTCTTT. Encoded protein: CASSQAAGVLAEAFF.

This clonotype was seen a handful of times. The chain combines TRBV7-3 with TRBJ1-6; D is ambiguous. This CDR3 comprises 14 residues. Per germline, CDR1 SGHTA and CDR2 FQGTGA. V was shortened by 0 bases and J by 7 bases, with 7 bases between the two germline ends. CDR3 protein: CASSLTDSNSPLHF. The DNA for the CDR3 is TGTGCCAGCAGCTTAACTGACTCCAATTCACCCCTCCACTTT.

The V and J genes are TRBV12-3 or TRBV12-4 and TRBJ2-3; no clear D gene. V gave up 5 bases and J gave up 7 bases, with 10 bases separating them. The CDR3 is 12 residues long. CDR3 residues: CASSLSVNTQYF. The DNA of the CDR3 is TGTGCCAGCAGTCTCTCCGTAAATACGCAGTATTTT.